The 18 T cell receptor beta chains given below trace back to one sample, sequenced in a study of blood T cell repertoires in COVID-19. The repertoire was sequenced with immunoSEQ multiplex PCR; TCRdb's copy has only in-frame clones and lacks some. The sample has tens of thousands of clones, roughly 80% seen once. Sequenced: peripheral blood. These receptors all come from a man aged 45 to 65 with active COVID-19.

As to this clone: The junction departs from the called germline gene at one end, perhaps through a read error. The chain has TRBV4-1 and TRBJ2-7; the D is unclear. The length of the CDR3 is 16 residues. The germline V gene has CDR1 MGHRA and CDR2 YSYEKL. The CDR3: CASSQVLGGRLYGQYF. The CDR3 DNA reads as TGCGCCAGCAGCCAAGTTTTAGGTGGCAGGCTCTACGGGCAGTACTTC.

The CDR3 DNA sequence: TGCGCCAGCAGCTTACAGGGGAACACCGGGGAGCTGTTTTTT. Translated: CASSLQGNTGELFF. V is TRBV5-1 and J is TRBJ2-2; possibly TRBD1 for D (6 bases). Germline V CDR1 and CDR2: SGHRS, YFSETQ. The CDR3 loop spans 14 amino acids. The V end was cut by 2 bases, the J end by 1 base, with 6 bases between. The full variable domain, with the rest looked up from reference TRBV5-1 and TRBJ2-2, is KAGVTQTPRYLIKTRGQQVTLSCSPISGHRSVSWYQQTPGQGLQFLFEYFSETQRNKGNFPGRFSGRQFSNSRSEMNVSTLELGDSALYLCASSLQGNTGELFFGEGSRLTVL.

The chain has TRBV4-1 and TRBJ2-7, with 7 bases aligning to TRBD2. This CDR3 contains 15 residues. The V segment lost 1 base and the J segment 2 bases; nucleotides outside the gene matches: 5. Germline CDR1 and CDR2: MGHRA and YSYEKL. In DNA, the CDR3 is TGCGCCAGCAGCCAAGGAAGCGGGGCGGCCTACGAGCAGTACTTC. Protein product: CASSQGSGAAYEQYF.

The rearrangement uses TRBV11-3 and TRBJ2-7, with 8 bases matching TRBD1. J gave up 3 bases and V 4 bases, and 5 bases lay outside the gene matches. This CDR3 is built from 14 residues. Germline-derived CDR1 and CDR2 are SGHNT and YENEEA. CDR3 nucleotides: TGTGCCAGCAGCTCCCAAGACAGGGGCTACGAGCAGTACTTC. It is translated as CASSSQDRGYEQYF.

The sample holds one count of this clone. The chain employs TRBV28 and TRBJ2-7; TRBD2 is a possible D gene (5 bases). There are 11 residues in the CDR3. V was cut by 6 bases and J by 6 bases, with 9 bases left in between. From germline, CDR1 is MDHEN and CDR2 SYDVKM. As DNA, the CDR3 is TGTGCCAGCAGGGGCGGGTCCGAGCAGTACTTC. Translation: CASRGGSEQYF.

This clone was counted once. J is TRBJ2-2 and V is TRBV11-2; 8 bases fit TRBD1. This CDR3 is built from 15 residues. CDR1 is SGHAT, CDR2 FQNNGV, per germline. V lost 6 bases, J lost 5 bases, and 8 bases stayed unmatched. CDR3: CASRRLRGRTGELFF. The CDR3 nucleotides are TGTGCCAGCAGACGTCTCAGGGGGCGTACCGGGGAGCTGTTTTTT.

This chain connects TRBV7-2 to TRBJ1-5; D is perhaps TRBD1 (6 bases). There are 14 residues in the CDR3. From germline, CDR1 is SGHTA and CDR2 FQGNSA. Trimming pared 4 bases from V and 2 bases from J, leaving 9 bases between. The CDR3 coding sequence is TGTGCCAGCAGCTCTCGACAGGGCAATCAGCCCCAGCATTTT. It is translated as CASSSRQGNQPQHF. The full variable domain, in which reference TRBV7-2 and TRBJ1-5 provide the parts outside the CDR3, is GAGVSQSPSNKVTEKGKDVELRCDPISGHTALYWYRQSLGQGLEFLIYFQGNSAPDKSGLPSDRFSAERTGGSVSTLTIQRTQQEDSAVYLCASSSRQGNQPQHFGDGTRLSIL.

The genes are TRBV19 and TRBJ1-2, with TRBD1 matching 7 bases. Per germline, CDR1 LNHDA and CDR2 SQIVND (reference sequence). The CDR3 spans 14 residues. With 4 bases clipped from V and 1 base from J, the junction kept 3 bases outside the gene matches. The CDR3: CASSKGAHNYGYTF. CDR3 DNA sequence: TGTGCCAGTAGTAAGGGGGCACATAACTATGGCTACACCTTC.

V is TRBV5-4 and J is TRBJ2-7; weak D call: TRBD2 (6 bases). Germline V gives CDR1 SGHNT, CDR2 YYREEE (reference sequence). This CDR3 has 14 amino acids. The V gene lost 0 bases and the J gene lost 4 bases, with 11 bases spanning the gap. CDR3 in DNA: TGTGCCAGCAGCTTGGGGACTAACTCTTACGAGCAGTACTTC. Residues: CASSLGTNSYEQYF. Filled out from reference TRBV5-4 and TRBJ2-7, the complete variable domain reads ETGVTQSPTHLIKTRGQQVTLRCSSQSGHNTVSWYQQALGQGPQFIFQYYREEENGRGNFPPRFSGLQFPNYSSELNVNALELDDSALYLCASSLGTNSYEQYFGPGTRLTVT.

Only one count was recorded for this clone. V is TRBV9 and J is TRBJ2-1, with a weak D call TRBD2 (6 bases). Germline CDR1 and CDR2: SGDLS and YYNGEE. The CDR3 runs 15 residues. V dropped 2 bases and J dropped 3 bases, with 12 bases sitting between them. Written as DNA, the CDR3 is TGTGCCAGCAGCGTCTTTGGGGGGATCTACAATGAGCAGTTCTTC. Protein product: CASSVFGGIYNEQFF.

V usage is TRBV7-9 and J usage is TRBJ1-2, with D possibly TRBD1 on 6 matching bases. The CDR3 is 15 residues long. With 0 bases removed from V and 5 bases from J, the gap between germline ends came to 13 bases. Per germline, CDR1 SEHNR and CDR2 FQNEAQ (reference sequence). The CDR3 reads CASSLALTGPYGYTF. CDR3 sequence (DNA): TGTGCCAGCAGCTTAGCCTTGACAGGACCTTATGGCTACACCTTC.

Concerning this clone itself: Mismatch with germline at one junction end may stem from a read error. CDR3 sequence: CASSIRQGGNTGKLFF. In DNA, the CDR3 is TGTGCCAGTAGTATTCGCCAGGGGGGTAATACCGGGAAGCTGTTTTTT. The genes are TRBV19 and TRBJ2-2, with D maybe TRBD1 (7 bases). CDR1 is LNHDA, CDR2 SQIVND, per germline (reference sequence). The length of the CDR3 is 16 residues.

This clone has more than one count but fewer than ten. The V gene is TRBV6-5, the J gene TRBJ2-7; 8 nucleotides align to TRBD1. Germline V gene lookup returns CDR1 MNHEY and CDR2 SVGAGI. The CDR3 has 12 amino acids. J was trimmed by 3 bases and V by 9 bases; bases with no gene match: 4. Here the CDR3 reads CASRTGFYEQYF. The CDR3 DNA reads as TGTGCCAGTCGGACAGGGTTCTACGAGCAGTACTTC.

The CDR3 protein is CASSSVNTEAFF. The CDR3 DNA reads as TGTGCCAGCAGTTCAGTGAACACTGAAGCTTTCTTT. The genes are TRBV5-6 and TRBJ1-1; the D is unclear. V dropped 5 bases and J dropped 0 bases, with 5 bases sitting between them. Germline loops: CDR1 SGHDT, CDR2 YYEEEE. The CDR3 extends over 12 amino acids.

This rearrangement joins TRBV7-2 to TRBJ2-7; 10 bases fit TRBD1. Looked up from germline, CDR1 is SGHTA and CDR2 is FQGNSA. The J segment lost 5 bases and the V segment lost 4 bases, leaving 8 bases of the junction unmatched. This CDR3 has 15 residues. The CDR3 loop reads CASSSDPGTGDEQYF. Written as DNA, the CDR3 is TGTGCCAGCAGCTCCGATCCCGGGACAGGGGACGAGCAGTACTTC.

The CDR3 DNA follows: TGTGCCAGCAGCGAGACCACAGGGGGGGCTTATGGCTACACCTTC. This encodes CASSETTGGAYGYTF. The rearrangement uses TRBV7-8 and TRBJ1-2; 8 nucleotides align to TRBD1. V lost 5 bases, J lost 5 bases, and 10 bases stayed unmatched. This CDR3 spans 15 amino acids. Germline assignment: CDR1 SGHVS and CDR2 FQNEAQ.

V is TRBV4-3 and J is TRBJ1-1; no clear D gene. Looked up from germline, CDR1 is LGHNA and CDR2 is YSLEER. V shed 0 bases and J shed 4 bases, with 6 bases lying between them. There are 13 residues in the CDR3. CDR3: CASSQDTGTEAFF. In nucleotides, the CDR3 is TGCGCCAGCAGCCAAGATACTGGCACTGAAGCTTTCTTT.

This chain uses TRBV2 with TRBJ1-5, with TRBD1 matching 9 bases. The germline CDR1 and CDR2 sequences are SNHLY and FYNNEI. V lost 5 bases, J lost 5 bases, and 7 bases stayed unmatched. The CDR3 extends over 15 amino acids. CDR3 sequence reads: CASSLTGGHDQPQHF. In DNA, the CDR3 is TGTGCCAGCAGTTTGACAGGGGGGCACGATCAGCCCCAGCATTTT.